The entry that follows covers one T cell receptor (beta chain) sequence. No antigen is known for it. The V segment lost 3 bases and the J segment 0 bases; nucleotides outside the gene matches: 5. The CDR3 extends over 16 amino acids. Germline lookup yields CDR1 ENHRY and CDR2 SYGVKD. This entry comes from a study of early T cells in non-severe SARS-CoV-2 infection. Overall study results and limits: The matching step, a VDJdb search, favored anti-spike CD8 responses and missed private and CD4 specificities.

Unique molecular identifiers tagged individual cDNA molecules. From the 5' RACE reads, TCRdb called clonotypes with MiXCR, one entry per CDR3 protein. In the table there are about 75,000 distinct CDR3 sequences, 10% to 12% of which are singletons. The V gene is TRBV10-3, the J gene TRBJ2-3; TRBD1 agrees at 8 bases. This TCR was sampled from an adult who was a healthcare worker with PCR-confirmed SARS-CoV-2 infection or an uninfected control (not recorded which). This specimen consisted of whole blood, obtained at baseline. CDR3 coding DNA: TGTGCCATCAGTGATCCCGGACAGGGTAGCACAGATACGCAGTATTTT. Encoded protein: CAISDPGQGSTDTQYF.